These 18 T cell receptor beta chains were all obtained from the same sample, sequenced in a study of technical replicates of blood from four donors. TCRdb keeps only in-frame clones here, not all; method: immunoSEQ multiplex PCR. The table shows 85,000 to 100,000 clones, with 95% occurring only once. The sequenced sample consisted of T cells isolated from PBMCs. These receptors came from a human donor in good health.

This clone was picked up one time. The V gene is TRBV5-6, the J gene TRBJ1-2, with TRBD1 as a possible D gene (6 bases). Deletions cut 4 bases from V and 3 bases from J, with 10 bases between. The CDR3 extends over 13 amino acids. Looked up from germline, CDR1 is SGHDT and CDR2 is YYEEEE. DNA for the CDR3: TGTGCCAGCAGCCCAACAGGGCACTATGGCTACACCTTC. Residues: CASSPTGHYGYTF.

The chain is built from TRBV4-2 and TRBJ2-2, with D possibly matching TRBD1 (5 bases). Germline V lookup: CDR1 LGHNA, CDR2 YNFKEQ. The CDR3 loop spans 13 amino acids. Trimming removed 2 bases at V and 6 bases at J, with 7 bases between. Written as DNA, the CDR3 is TGTGCCAGCAGCCAAACGACAGCCGGGGAGCTGTTTTTT. Its protein is CASSQTTAGELFF.

This chain uses TRBV6-6 with TRBJ1-2; D possibly corresponds to TRBD1 (5 bases). Germline-derived CDR1 and CDR2 are MNHNY and SVGAGI (reference sequence). This CDR3 is built from 16 residues. Trimming shortened V by 0 bases and J by 2 bases, and 13 bases separated the two germline ends. The CDR3 sequence: CASSYSSAGNNYGYTF. In DNA form, the CDR3 reads TGTGCCAGCAGTTACTCTTCGGCAGGGAACAACTATGGCTACACCTTC.

This clone has just one count. The rearrangement joins TRBV5-1 to TRBJ2-7, with 9 bases aligning to TRBD2. Trimming at V came to 0 bases and at J to 0 bases, leaving 4 bases not matched to a gene. Looked up from germline, CDR1 is SGHRS and CDR2 is YFSETQ. CDR3 length equals 16 residues. The CDR3 bases are TGCGCCAGCAGCTTGGGGGGACTAGCCGACTCCTACGAGCAGTACTTC. It specifies CASSLGGLADSYEQYF.

The CDR3 sequence is CASSDRGLAGGDEQFF. The CDR3 DNA follows: TGTGCCAGCAGTGACCGGGGACTAGCGGGGGGAGATGAGCAGTTCTTC. The V gene is TRBV6-4, the J gene TRBJ2-1; 15 nucleotides line up with TRBD2. In germline, CDR1 is MRHNA, CDR2 SNTAGT. Trimming cost V 2 bases and J 8 bases; bases outside gene matches: 4. This CDR3 is built from 16 residues.

V is TRBV6-5 and J is TRBJ2-7; TRBD1 aligns across 8 bases. The germline CDR1 and CDR2 sequences are MNHEY and SVGAGI. The CDR3 consists of 16 residues. J gave up 8 bases and V 4 bases, and 16 bases lay outside the gene matches. CDR3 sequence: CASSSLSTGDSSKQYF. The CDR3 DNA sequence: TGTGCCAGCAGTTCCCTTTCGACAGGGGATAGCTCGAAGCAGTACTTC.

This clone was recorded only once. This chain connects TRBV28 to TRBJ2-2, with 13 bases lining up with TRBD2. The germline V gene has CDR1 MDHEN and CDR2 SYDVKM. CDR3 length equals 18 residues. With 2 bases clipped from V and 6 bases from J, the junction kept 9 bases outside the gene matches. The CDR3: CASSLLLAGGPGAGELFF. The CDR3 coding sequence is TGTGCCAGCAGTTTACTACTAGCGGGAGGGCCAGGGGCCGGGGAGCTGTTTTTT.

This clone showed up just once. This chain links TRBV9 with TRBJ2-1; no clear D. The germline gives CDR1 SGDLS, CDR2 YYNGEE. V lost 4 bases and J 5 bases, leaving 7 bases between the germline ends. This CDR3 comprises 12 residues. This CDR3 reads CASSPQNNEQFF. The CDR3 DNA sequence: TGTGCCAGCAGCCCCCAAAACAATGAGCAGTTCTTC.

V is TRBV6-5 and J is TRBJ1-5; perhaps TRBD1 as D (5 bases). This CDR3 comprises 15 residues. Trimming left V 4 bases short and J 5 bases short, with 15 bases between. CDR1 is MNHEY, CDR2 SVGAGI, per germline. This chain's CDR3 is CASSFSRELDQPQHF. For the CDR3, the DNA is TGTGCCAGCAGTTTTTCCAGGGAATTGGATCAGCCCCAGCATTTT.

The count of this clone is one. The rearrangement links TRBV19 to TRBJ1-1; tentatively, D is TRBD1 (6 bases). V was trimmed by 2 bases and J by 3 bases, leaving 19 bases between them. Germline-derived CDR1 and CDR2 are LNHDA and SQIVND (reference sequence). This CDR3 spans 17 amino acids. The CDR3: CASSIRRGQGFDTEAFF. CDR3 nucleotides: TGTGCCAGTAGTATAAGGCGTGGGCAGGGGTTTGACACTGAAGCTTTCTTT.

The rearrangement uses TRBV19 and TRBJ1-1; possible D gene TRBD1, 6 bases. Trimming removed 11 bases from V and 6 bases from J, with 16 bases in between. This CDR3 has 12 amino acids. Per germline, CDR1 LNHDA and CDR2 SQIVND (reference sequence). CDR3 in amino acids: CAVRTGGAEAFF. In nucleotides, the CDR3 is TGTGCCGTCCGAACGGGGGGCGCTGAAGCTTTCTTT.

This chain links TRBV18 with TRBJ1-1, with D possibly being TRBD1 (5 bases). Trimming removed 4 bases from V and 7 bases from J, with 16 bases in between. This CDR3 spans 14 amino acids. Per germline, CDR1 KGHSH and CDR2 LQKENI. The CDR3 region has the DNA TGTGCCAGCTCACGAACGGGGGGTAGGATTGAAGCTTTCTTT. Its translation is CASSRTGGRIEAFF.

The V and J genes are TRBV7-8 and TRBJ1-3; a possible D gene is TRBD1 (6 bases). V gave up 5 bases and J gave up 1 base, with 9 bases separating them. Germline V CDR1 and CDR2: SGHVS, FQNEAQ. This CDR3 contains 14 residues. The CDR3 sequence is CASSLQGSGNTIYF. Written as DNA, the CDR3 is TGTGCCAGCAGCCTACAGGGATCTGGAAACACCATATATTTT. The whole variable domain, remainder taken from reference TRBV7-8 and TRBJ1-3, is GAGVSQSPRYKVAKRGQDVALRCDPISGHVSLFWYQQALGQGPEFLTYFQNEAQLDKSGLPSDRFFAERPEGSVSTLKIQRTQQEDSAVYLCASSLQGSGNTIYFGEGSWLTVV.

The rearrangement links TRBV5-1 to TRBJ2-2, with D perhaps TRBD1 (6 bases). This CDR3 contains 14 residues. Trimming stripped 6 bases from V and 4 bases from J, with 13 bases between. CDR1 SGHRS and CDR2 YFSETQ come from the germline V gene. Here the CDR3 DNA reads TGCGCCAGCATAAGGACAGTTGGCACCGGGGAGCTGTTTTTT. Residues: CASIRTVGTGELFF.

The chain carries TRBV4-1 and TRBJ2-1; 9 bases are shared with TRBD1. There are 17 residues in the CDR3. After removal of 2 bases from V and 5 bases from J, the junction contained 10 bases not matched to a gene. Germline lookup yields CDR1 MGHRA and CDR2 YSYEKL. The CDR3: CASSQTFRDRADNEQFF. CDR3 DNA sequence: TGCGCCAGCAGCCAAACCTTTCGGGACAGGGCTGACAATGAGCAGTTCTTC.

The J gene is TRBJ2-5, the V gene TRBV27; 7 bases match TRBD2. The V segment lost 7 bases and the J segment 0 bases; nucleotides outside the gene matches: 2. Looked up from germline, CDR1 is MNHEY and CDR2 is SMNVEV (reference sequence). This CDR3 is built from 13 residues. In nucleotides, the CDR3 is TGTGCCAGCATGGGGACTAACCAAGAGACCCAGTACTTC. This encodes CASMGTNQETQYF.

This clone was seen only once. The chain couples TRBV28 to TRBJ2-4; D is unclear. Between the trimmed V and J ends, which lost 8 bases and 3 bases, there was a span of 11 bases. CDR1 MDHEN and CDR2 SYDVKM come from the germline V gene. The CDR3 is 13 residues long. The CDR3 region is CASRREVKNIQYF. CDR3 DNA: TGTGCCAGCCGGAGAGAAGTCAAAAACATTCAGTACTTC.

The chain combines TRBV7-9 with TRBJ2-7; weak D call: TRBD2 (7 bases). The CDR3 runs 15 residues. Trimming left V 11 bases short and J 6 bases short, with 26 bases between. Germline V gives CDR1 SEHNR, CDR2 FQNEAQ (reference sequence). The CDR3 DNA reads as TGTGCCTCCGGGGGGCGGGAGACCCGCCTCGGCGAGCAGTACTTC. The encoded protein is CASGGRETRLGEQYF.